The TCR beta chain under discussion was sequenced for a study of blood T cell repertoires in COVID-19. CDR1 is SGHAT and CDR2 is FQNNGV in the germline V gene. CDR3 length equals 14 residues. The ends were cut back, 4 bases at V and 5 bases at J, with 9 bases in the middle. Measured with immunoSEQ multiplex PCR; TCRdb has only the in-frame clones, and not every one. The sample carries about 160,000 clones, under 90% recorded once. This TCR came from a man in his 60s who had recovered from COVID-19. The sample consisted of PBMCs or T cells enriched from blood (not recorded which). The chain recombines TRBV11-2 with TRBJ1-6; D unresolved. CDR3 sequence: CASSSQMNNSPLHF. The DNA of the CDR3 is TGTGCCAGCAGCTCGCAGATGAATAATTCACCCCTCCACTTT.